Following are 8 T cell receptor beta chains from one sample sequenced in a study of beta chain features in type 1 diabetes. The authors reverse transcribed all of the isolated RNA, so sequencing captured expressed TCRB transcripts. Generated by immunoSEQ multiplex PCR, the TCRdb table keeps only in-frame clones and is missing some. The sample contains fewer than 550,000 clones, 9.5% to 12% of which appear only once. Material: naive CD4+ T cells from blood. The receptors originated from a woman aged 18-29 years in good health.

The chain combines TRBV29-1 with TRBJ2-7; 7 bases agree with TRBD1. V dropped 3 bases and J dropped 3; count of bases not matched to a gene: 5. Germline CDR1 SQVTM, CDR2 ANQGSEA. The CDR3 sequence is 13 residues long. CDR3 region: CSVDDRAGYEQYF. CDR3 bases: TGCAGCGTTGACGACAGGGCCGGCTACGAGCAGTACTTC.

This clone was counted only a few times. The gene calls are TRBV29-1 and TRBJ1-2, with TRBD1 matching over 7 bases. The germline V gene encodes CDR1 SQVTM and CDR2 ANQGSEA. Unmatched junction bases numbered 10, after V lost 1 base and J lost 5 bases. CDR3 length: 15 residues. The CDR3 sequence: CSVEGTQGNIYGYTF. CDR3 DNA sequence: TGCAGCGTTGAAGGTACACAGGGGAATATTTATGGCTACACCTTC.

The V and J genes are TRBV7-3 and TRBJ2-1, with D unclear. Trimming pared 3 bases from V and 5 bases from J, leaving 11 bases between. There are 14 residues in the CDR3. Looked up from germline, CDR1 is SGHTA and CDR2 is FQGTGA. DNA for the CDR3: TGTGCCAGCAGCTTGAGTCTGGGTCACAATGAGCAGTTCTTC. This codes for CASSLSLGHNEQFF.

This clone was seen a handful of times. The chain employs TRBV21-1 and TRBJ2-7. TRBV21-1 is classified as a pseudogene. This CDR3 region has 13 residues. CDR3 DNA: TGTGCCAGCCTCATTCGATACCTCTACGAGCAGTACGTC. This gives the protein CASLIRYLYEQYV.

J is TRBJ2-7 and V is TRBV5-4; no reliable D call. Per germline, CDR1 SGHNT and CDR2 YYREEE (reference sequence). Trimming stripped 0 bases from V and 3 bases from J, with 7 bases between. CDR3 length: 13 amino acids. The CDR3 reads CASSLGLNYEQYF. CDR3 DNA sequence: TGTGCCAGCAGCTTGGGACTCAACTACGAGCAGTACTTC.

J is TRBJ2-1 and V is TRBV10-3; no clear D gene. CDR3 length equals 13 residues. CDR1 is ENHRY, CDR2 SYGVKD, per germline. Between the trimmed V and J ends, which lost 5 bases and 4 bases, there was a span of 9 bases. The CDR3 DNA sequence: TGTGCCATCAGTCCCGCAAGTTACAATGAGCAGTTCTTC. It yields the protein CAISPASYNEQFF.

This clone was seen a few times. This chain joins TRBV9 and TRBJ1-5; D gene ambiguous. This CDR3 comprises 13 residues. Germline assignment: CDR1 SGDLS and CDR2 YYNGEE. V was cut by 2 bases and J by 3 bases, with 6 bases left in between. The DNA of the CDR3 is TGTGCCAGCAGCGTCGGTTTCAATCAGCCCCAGCATTTT. Translated, it gives CASSVGFNQPQHF.

The J gene is TRBJ2-7, the V gene TRBV6-5; TRBD1 agrees at 8 bases. Germline assignment: CDR1 MNHEY and CDR2 SVGAGI. There are 13 residues in the CDR3. With V trimmed by 6 bases and J by 3 bases, 4 bases remained unmatched. The chain's CDR3 is CASSRDRHYEQYV. CDR3 DNA sequence: TGTGCCAGCAGCCGGGACAGGCACTACGAGCAGTACGTC.